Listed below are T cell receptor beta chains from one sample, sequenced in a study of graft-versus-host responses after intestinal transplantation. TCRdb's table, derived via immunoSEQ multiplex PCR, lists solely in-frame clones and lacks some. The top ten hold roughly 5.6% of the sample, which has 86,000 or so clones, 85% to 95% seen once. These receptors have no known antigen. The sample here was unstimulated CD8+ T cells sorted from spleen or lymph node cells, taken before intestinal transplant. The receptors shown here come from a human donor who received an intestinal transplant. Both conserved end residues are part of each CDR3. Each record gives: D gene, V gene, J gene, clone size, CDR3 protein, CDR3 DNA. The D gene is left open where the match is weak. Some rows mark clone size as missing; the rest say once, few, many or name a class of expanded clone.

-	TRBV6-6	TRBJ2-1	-	CASSYGPKGFGNEQFF	TGTGCCAGCAGTTACGGACCCAAGGGTTTCGGCAATGAGCAGTTCTTC
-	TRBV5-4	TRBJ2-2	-	CASSPGTGELFF	TGTGCCAGCAGCCCAGGGACCGGGGAGCTGTTTTTT
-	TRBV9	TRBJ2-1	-	CASSDPNSYNEQFF	TGTGCCAGCAGCGACCCAAACTCCTACAATGAGCAGTTCTTC
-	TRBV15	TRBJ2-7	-	CATSSDRGPLYEQYF	TGTGCCACCAGCAGTGATCGGGGGCCCCTTTACGAGCAGTACTTC
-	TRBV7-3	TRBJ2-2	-	CASSQQSNGELFF	TGTGCCAGCAGCCAACAATCTAACGGGGAGCTGTTTTTT
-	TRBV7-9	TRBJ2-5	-	CASSLVSGQETQYF	TGTGCCAGCAGCTTAGTTAGCGGACAAGAGACCCAGTACTTC
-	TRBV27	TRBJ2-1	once	CASSFWELGNNEQFF	TGTGCCAGCAGTTTTTGGGAGTTAGGGAACAATGAGCAGTTCTTC
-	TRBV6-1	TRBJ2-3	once	CASLSYGDGRDTQYF	TGTGCCAGCCTTTCCTATGGGGACGGTAGGGATACGCAGTATTTT
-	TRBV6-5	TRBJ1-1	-	CASSWRGGYTEAFF	TGTGCCAGCAGTTGGAGAGGGGGTTACACTGAAGCTTTCTTT
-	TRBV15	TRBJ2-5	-	CATGGFQETQYF	TGTGCCACCGGGGGCTTTCAAGAGACCCAGTACTTC
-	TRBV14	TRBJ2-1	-	CASSQESWGGRTYNEQFF	TGTGCCAGCAGCCAAGAGAGTTGGGGGGGCCGTACCTACAATGAGCAGTTCTTC
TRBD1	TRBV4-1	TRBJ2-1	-	CASSQAPGQGATYNEQFF	TGCGCCAGCAGCCAAGCCCCGGGGCAGGGGGCTACCTACAATGAGCAGTTCTTC
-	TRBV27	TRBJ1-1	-	CASSSDPHTEAFF	TGTGCCAGCAGTTCCGATCCCCACACTGAAGCTTTCTTT
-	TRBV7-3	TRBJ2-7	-	CASSLGATGEQYF	TGTGCCAGCAGCTTAGGGGCTACCGGGGAGCAGTACTTC
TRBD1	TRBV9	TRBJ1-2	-	CASSHWTGTYGYTF	TGTGCCAGCAGCCACTGGACAGGAACCTATGGCTACACCTTC
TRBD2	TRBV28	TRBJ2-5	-	CASSLLAQETQYF	TGTGCCAGCTCCTTACTAGCGCAAGAGACCCAGTACTTC
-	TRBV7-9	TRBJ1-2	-	CASSLDLGARSGYTF	TGTGCCAGCAGCTTAGACCTGGGAGCGAGAAGTGGCTACACCTTC
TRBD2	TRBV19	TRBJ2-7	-	CASSTHLGLAEYSYEQYF	TGTGCCAGTAGTACCCACCTCGGACTAGCGGAATACTCCTACGAGCAGTACTTC
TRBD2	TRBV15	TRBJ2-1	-	CATSTLAGRLAGGEQFF	TGTGCCACCAGCACCTTGGCGGGACGACTAGCGGGCGGTGAGCAGTTCTTC
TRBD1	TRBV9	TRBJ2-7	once	CASSPGTGAEQYF	TGTGCCAGCAGCCCCGGGACAGGGGCCGAGCAGTACTTC
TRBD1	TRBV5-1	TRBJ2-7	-	CASSARTGGSDEQYF	TGCGCCAGCAGCGCTAGGACAGGGGGGTCCGACGAGCAGTACTTC
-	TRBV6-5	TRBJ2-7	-	CASSYSTGWEQYF	TGTGCCAGCAGTTACTCCACGGGATGGGAGCAGTACTTC
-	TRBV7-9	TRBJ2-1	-	CASSFSWGARFDEQFF	TGTGCCAGCAGCTTTAGTTGGGGGGCGCGATTCGATGAGCAGTTCTTC
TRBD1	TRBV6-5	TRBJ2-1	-	CASSYSGTGVYNEQFF	TGTGCCAGCAGTTACTCCGGGACAGGGGTCTACAATGAGCAGTTCTTC
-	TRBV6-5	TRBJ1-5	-	CASSHRFQPQHF	TGTGCCAGCAGCCACCGGTTTCAGCCCCAGCATTTT
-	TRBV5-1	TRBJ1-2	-	CASSLGAGYTF	TGCGCCAGCAGCTTGGGGGCTGGCTACACCTTC
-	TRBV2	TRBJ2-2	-	CARARAINTGELFF	TGTGCCAGAGCCCGGGCCATTAACACCGGGGAGCTGTTTTTT
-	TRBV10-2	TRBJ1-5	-	CASSVGSNQPQHF	TGCGCCAGCAGTGTTGGGAGCAATCAGCCCCAGCATTTT
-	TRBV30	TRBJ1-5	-	CAWSVSGWRNQPQHF	TGTGCCTGGAGTGTAAGTGGTTGGAGGAATCAGCCCCAGCATTTT
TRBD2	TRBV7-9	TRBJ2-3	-	CASSLTSGGTDTQYF	TGTGCCAGCAGCTTGACTAGCGGGGGCACAGATACGCAGTATTTT
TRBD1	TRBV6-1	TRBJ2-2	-	CARKRDRENTGELFF	TGTGCCAGAAAACGAGACAGGGAGAACACCGGGGAGCTGTTTTTT
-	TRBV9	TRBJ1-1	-	CASGGNSENTEAFF	TGTGCCAGCGGGGGGAACAGTGAAAACACTGAAGCTTTCTTT
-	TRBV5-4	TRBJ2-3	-	CASSFRGGPGDTQYF	TGTGCCAGCAGCTTCCGGGGCGGACCAGGGGATACGCAGTATTTT
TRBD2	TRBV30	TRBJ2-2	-	CAWLGGKNTGELFF	TGTGCCTGGTTGGGAGGGAAGAACACCGGGGAGCTGTTTTTT
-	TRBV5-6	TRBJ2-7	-	CASSIGLMANEQYF	TGTGCCAGCAGTATTGGACTCATGGCCAACGAGCAGTACTTC
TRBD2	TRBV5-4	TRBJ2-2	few	CASRLAGGEGPGELFF	TGTGCCAGTAGACTAGCGGGAGGTGAGGGTCCCGGGGAGCTGTTTTTT
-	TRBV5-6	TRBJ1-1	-	CASSLAGGENTEAFF	TGTGCCAGCAGCTTGGCCGGGGGAGAGAACACTGAAGCTTTCTTT